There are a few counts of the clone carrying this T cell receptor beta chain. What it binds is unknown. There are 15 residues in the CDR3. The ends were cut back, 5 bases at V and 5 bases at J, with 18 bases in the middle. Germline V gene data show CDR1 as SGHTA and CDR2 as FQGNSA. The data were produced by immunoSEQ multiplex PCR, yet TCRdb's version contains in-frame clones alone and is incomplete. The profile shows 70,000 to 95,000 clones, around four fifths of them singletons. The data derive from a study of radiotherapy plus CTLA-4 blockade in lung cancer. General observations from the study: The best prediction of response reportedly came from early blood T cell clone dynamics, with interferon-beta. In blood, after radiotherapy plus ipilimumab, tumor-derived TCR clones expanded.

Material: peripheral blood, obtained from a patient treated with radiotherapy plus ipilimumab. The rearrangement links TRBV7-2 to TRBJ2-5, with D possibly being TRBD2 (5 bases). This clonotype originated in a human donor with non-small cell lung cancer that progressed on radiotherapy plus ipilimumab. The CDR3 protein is CASSPNSVPRETQYF. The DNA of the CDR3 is TGTGCCAGCAGCCCTAATAGCGTTCCTAGGGAGACCCAGTACTTC.